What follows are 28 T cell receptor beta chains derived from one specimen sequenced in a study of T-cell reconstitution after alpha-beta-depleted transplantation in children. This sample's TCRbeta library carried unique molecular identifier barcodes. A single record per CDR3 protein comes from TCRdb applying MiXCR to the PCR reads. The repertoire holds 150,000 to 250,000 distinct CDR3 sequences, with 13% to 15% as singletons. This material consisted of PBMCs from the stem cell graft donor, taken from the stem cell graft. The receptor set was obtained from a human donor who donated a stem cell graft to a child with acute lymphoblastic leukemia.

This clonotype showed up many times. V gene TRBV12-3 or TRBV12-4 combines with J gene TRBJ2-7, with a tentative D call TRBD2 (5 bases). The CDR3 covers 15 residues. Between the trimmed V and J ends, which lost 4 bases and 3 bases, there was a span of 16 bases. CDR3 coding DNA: TGTGCCAGCAGTTCCGGACTTCTCTACTACTACGAGCAGTACTTC. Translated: CASSSGLLYYYEQYF.

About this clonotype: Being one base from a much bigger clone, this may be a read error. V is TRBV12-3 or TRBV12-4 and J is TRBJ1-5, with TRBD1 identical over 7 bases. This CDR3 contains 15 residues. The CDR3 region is CASSFQGGGNQPHHF. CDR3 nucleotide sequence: TGTGCCAGCAGTTTCCAGGGGGGAGGCAATCAGCCCCACCATTTT.

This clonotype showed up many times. The CDR3 protein is CASSPGGPGTGELFF. For the CDR3, the DNA is TGTGCCAGCAGCCCCGGAGGGCCGGGCACCGGGGAGCTGTTTTTT. V and J are TRBV6-1 and TRBJ2-2, with a possible D match to TRBD2 (6 bases). The CDR3 is 15 amino acids. The V and J ends lost 6 bases and 4 bases respectively, with 15 bases between them. Per the germline V gene, CDR1 is MNHNS and CDR2 is SASEGT.

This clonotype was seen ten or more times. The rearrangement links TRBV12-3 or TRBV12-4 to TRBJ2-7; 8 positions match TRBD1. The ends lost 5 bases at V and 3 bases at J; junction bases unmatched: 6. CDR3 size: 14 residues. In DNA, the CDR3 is TGTGCCAGCAGTCGGACAGGGTTGGGCTACGAGCAGTACTTC. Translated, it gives CASSRTGLGYEQYF.

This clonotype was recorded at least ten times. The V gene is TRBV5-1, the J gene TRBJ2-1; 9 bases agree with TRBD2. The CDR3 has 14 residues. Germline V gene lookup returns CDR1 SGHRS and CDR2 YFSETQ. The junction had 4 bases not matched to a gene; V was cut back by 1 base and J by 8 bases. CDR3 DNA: TGCGCCAGCAGCTTGAAGGTAGCGGGAGATGAGCAGTTCTTC. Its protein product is CASSLKVAGDEQFF.

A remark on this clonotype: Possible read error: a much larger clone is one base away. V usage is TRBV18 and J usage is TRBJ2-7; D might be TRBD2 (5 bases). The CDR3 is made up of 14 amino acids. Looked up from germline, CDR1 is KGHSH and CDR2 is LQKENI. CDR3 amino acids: CGSSPPWSEGEQYF. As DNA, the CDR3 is TGTGGCAGCTCACCACCTTGGTCCGAGGGCGAGCAGTACTTC. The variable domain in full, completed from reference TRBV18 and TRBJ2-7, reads NAGVMQNPRHLVRRRGQEARLRCSPMKGHSHVYWYRQLPEEGLKFMVYLQKENIIDESGMPKERFSAEFPKEGPSILRIQQVVRGDSAAYFCGSSPPWSEGEQYFGPGTRLTVT.

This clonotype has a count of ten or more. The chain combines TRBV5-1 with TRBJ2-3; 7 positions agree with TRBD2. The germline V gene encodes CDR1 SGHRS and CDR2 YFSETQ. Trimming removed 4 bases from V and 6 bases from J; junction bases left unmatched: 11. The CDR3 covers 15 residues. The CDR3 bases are TGCGCCAGCAGCCACGGGGCGGGAGTAACGGATACGCAGTATTTT. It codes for CASSHGAGVTDTQYF.

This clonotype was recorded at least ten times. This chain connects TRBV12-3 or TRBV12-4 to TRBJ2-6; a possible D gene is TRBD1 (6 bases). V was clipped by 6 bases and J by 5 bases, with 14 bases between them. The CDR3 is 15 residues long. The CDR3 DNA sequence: TGTGCCAGCAGCCCCGCAGGGGCCCGGGCCAACGTCCTGACTTTC. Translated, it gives CASSPAGARANVLTF.

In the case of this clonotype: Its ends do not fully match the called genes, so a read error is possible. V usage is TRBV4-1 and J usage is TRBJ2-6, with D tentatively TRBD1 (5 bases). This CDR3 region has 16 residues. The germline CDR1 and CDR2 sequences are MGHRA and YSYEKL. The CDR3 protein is CASSQEVTPGANGLTF. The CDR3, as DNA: TGCGCCAGCAGCCAAGAGGTGACGCCTGGGGCCAACGGCCTGACTTTC.

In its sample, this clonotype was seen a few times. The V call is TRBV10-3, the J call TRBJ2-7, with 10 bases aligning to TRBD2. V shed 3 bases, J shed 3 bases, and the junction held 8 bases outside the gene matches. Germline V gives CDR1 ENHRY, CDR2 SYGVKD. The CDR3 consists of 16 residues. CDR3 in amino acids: CAISEGWTSGDYEQYF. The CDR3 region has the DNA TGTGCCATCAGTGAAGGGTGGACTAGCGGTGACTACGAGCAGTACTTC.

CDR3 nucleotides: TGTGCCTGGAGTGTACCCCTCACGGTTAAAGAGACCCAGTACTTC. Translated, it gives CAWSVPLTVKETQYF. The V call is TRBV30, the J call TRBJ2-5; the D is unclear. Germline values: CDR1 GTSNPN, CDR2 SVGIG (reference sequence). This CDR3 is built from 15 residues. The V end lost 0 bases, the J end lost 3 bases, and 14 bases lay between the germline ends. Variable domain in full (rest from reference TRBV30 and TRBJ2-5): SQTIHQWPATLVQPVGSPLSLECTVEGTSNPNLYWYRQAAGRGLQLLFYSVGIGQISSEVPQNLSASRPQDRQFILSSKKLLLSDSGFYLCAWSVPLTVKETQYFGPGTRLLVL.

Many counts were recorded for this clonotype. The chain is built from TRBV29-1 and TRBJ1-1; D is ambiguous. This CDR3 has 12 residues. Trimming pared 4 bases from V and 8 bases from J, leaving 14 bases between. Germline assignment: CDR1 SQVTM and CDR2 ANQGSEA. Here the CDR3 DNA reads TGCAGCGTTGTATGGCTATCAGCCGAAGCTTTCTTT. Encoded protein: CSVVWLSAEAFF.

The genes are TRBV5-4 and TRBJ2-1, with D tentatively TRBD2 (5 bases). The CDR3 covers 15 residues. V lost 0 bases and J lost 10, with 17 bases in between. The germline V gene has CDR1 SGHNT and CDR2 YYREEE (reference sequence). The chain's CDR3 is CASSLDPRATREQFF. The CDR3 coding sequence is TGTGCCAGCAGCTTGGATCCGAGGGCCACCAGAGAGCAGTTCTTC.

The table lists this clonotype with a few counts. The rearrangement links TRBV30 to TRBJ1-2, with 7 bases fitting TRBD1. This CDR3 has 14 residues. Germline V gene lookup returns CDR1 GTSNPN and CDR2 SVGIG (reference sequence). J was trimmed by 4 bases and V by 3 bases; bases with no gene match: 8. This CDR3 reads CAWSLPTGFYGYTF. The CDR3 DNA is TGTGCCTGGAGCTTACCGACAGGGTTCTATGGCTACACCTTC.

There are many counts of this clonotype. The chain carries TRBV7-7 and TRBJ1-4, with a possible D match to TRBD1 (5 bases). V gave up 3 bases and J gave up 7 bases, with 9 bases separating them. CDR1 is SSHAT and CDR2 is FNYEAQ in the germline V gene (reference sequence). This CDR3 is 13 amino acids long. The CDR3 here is CASSFGAGEKLFF. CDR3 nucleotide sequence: TGTGCCAGCAGCTTCGGGGCGGGTGAAAAACTGTTTTTT.

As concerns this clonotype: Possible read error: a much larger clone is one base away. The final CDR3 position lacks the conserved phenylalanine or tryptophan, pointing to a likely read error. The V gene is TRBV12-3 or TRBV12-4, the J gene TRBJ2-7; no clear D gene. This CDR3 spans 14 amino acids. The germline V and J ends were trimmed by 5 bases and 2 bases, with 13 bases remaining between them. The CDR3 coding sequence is TGTGCCAGCAGTCCGTCAACGAGCCCCTACGAGCAGTACTTG. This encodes CASSPSTSPYEQYL.

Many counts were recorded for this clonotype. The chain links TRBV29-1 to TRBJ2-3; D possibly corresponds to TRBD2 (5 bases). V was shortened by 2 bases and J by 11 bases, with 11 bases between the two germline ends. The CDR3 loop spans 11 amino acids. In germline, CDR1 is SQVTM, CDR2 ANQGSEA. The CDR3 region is CSVENHRGQYF. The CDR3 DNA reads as TGCAGCGTTGAAAACCACCGGGGGCAGTATTTT.

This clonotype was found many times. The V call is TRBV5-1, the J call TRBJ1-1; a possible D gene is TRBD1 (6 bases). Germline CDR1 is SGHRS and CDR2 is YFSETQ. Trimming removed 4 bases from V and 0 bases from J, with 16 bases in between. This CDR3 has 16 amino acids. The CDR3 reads CASSNHPGTLNTEAFF. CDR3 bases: TGCGCCAGCAGCAACCACCCCGGGACACTGAACACTGAAGCTTTCTTT.

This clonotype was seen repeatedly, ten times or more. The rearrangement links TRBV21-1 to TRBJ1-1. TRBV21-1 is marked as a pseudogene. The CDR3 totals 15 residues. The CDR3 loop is CASSGGAQPNTEAFF. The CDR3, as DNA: TGTGCCAGCAGCGGAGGGGCACAGCCGAACACTGAAGCTTTCTTT.

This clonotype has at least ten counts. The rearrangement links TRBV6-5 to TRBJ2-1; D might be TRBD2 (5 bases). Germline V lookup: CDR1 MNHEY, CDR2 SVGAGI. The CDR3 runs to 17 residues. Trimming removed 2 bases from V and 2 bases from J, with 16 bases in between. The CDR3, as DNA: TGTGCCAGCAGTTACCAGAGCGGAGTGGCCACCTACAATGAGCAGTTCTTC. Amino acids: CASSYQSGVATYNEQFF.

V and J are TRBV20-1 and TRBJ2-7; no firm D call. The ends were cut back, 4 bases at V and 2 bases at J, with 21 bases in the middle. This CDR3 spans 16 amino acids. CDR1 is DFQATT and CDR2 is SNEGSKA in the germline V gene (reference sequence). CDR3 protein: CSATSAERTATYEQYF. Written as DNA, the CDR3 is TGCAGTGCTACCTCAGCTGAGAGGACCGCCACCTACGAGCAGTACTTC.

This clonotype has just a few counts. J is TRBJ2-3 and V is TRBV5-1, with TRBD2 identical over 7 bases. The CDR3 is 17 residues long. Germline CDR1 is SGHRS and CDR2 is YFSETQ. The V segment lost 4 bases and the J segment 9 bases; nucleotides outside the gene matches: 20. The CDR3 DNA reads TGCGCCAGCAGCACCACCCTAGCGGAGGCCGCCCTTCGGACGCAGTATTTT. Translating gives CASSTTLAEAALRTQYF.

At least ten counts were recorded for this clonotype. CDR3 residues: CSARRLAGGLYEQYF. For the CDR3, the DNA is TGCAGTGCGAGACGACTAGCGGGAGGCCTATACGAGCAGTACTTC. The chain combines TRBV20-1 with TRBJ2-7; 13 bases are shared with TRBD2. The germline V gene has CDR1 DFQATT and CDR2 SNEGSKA (reference sequence). V was pared by 6 bases and J by 4 bases, with 9 bases of the junction left unmatched. The CDR3 has 15 residues.

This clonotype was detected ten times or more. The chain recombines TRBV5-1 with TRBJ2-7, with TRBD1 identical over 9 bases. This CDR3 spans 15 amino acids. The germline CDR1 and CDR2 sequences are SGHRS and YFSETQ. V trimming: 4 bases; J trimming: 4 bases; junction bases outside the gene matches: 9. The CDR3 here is CASSPGDRALYEQYF. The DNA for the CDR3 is TGCGCCAGCAGCCCAGGGGACAGGGCGTTGTACGAGCAGTACTTC. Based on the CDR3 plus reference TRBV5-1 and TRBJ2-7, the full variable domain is KAGVTQTPRYLIKTRGQQVTLSCSPISGHRSVSWYQQTPGQGLQFLFEYFSETQRNKGNFPGRFSGRQFSNSRSEMNVSTLELGDSALYLCASSPGDRALYEQYFGPGTRLTVT.

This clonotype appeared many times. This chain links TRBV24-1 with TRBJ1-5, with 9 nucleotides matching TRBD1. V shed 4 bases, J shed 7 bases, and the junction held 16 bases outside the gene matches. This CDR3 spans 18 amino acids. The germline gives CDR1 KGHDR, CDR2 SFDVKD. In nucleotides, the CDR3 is TGTGCCACCAGTGAGTCCGGGACAGGGTTGCCCCTTGGGCAGCCCCAGCATTTT. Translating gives CATSESGTGLPLGQPQHF.

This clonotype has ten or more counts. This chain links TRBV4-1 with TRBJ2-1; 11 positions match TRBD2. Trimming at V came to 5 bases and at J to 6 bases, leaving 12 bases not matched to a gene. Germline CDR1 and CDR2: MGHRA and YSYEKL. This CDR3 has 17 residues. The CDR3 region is CASSSEPTSGSINEQFF. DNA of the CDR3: TGCGCCAGCAGCTCAGAGCCTACTAGCGGGAGTATCAATGAGCAGTTCTTC.

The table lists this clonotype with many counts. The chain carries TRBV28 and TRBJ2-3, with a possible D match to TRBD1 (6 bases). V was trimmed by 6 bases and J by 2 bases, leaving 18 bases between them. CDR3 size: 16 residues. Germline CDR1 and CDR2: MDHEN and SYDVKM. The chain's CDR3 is CASSNEGVAYTDTQYF. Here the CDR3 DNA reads TGTGCCAGCAGCAACGAGGGGGTGGCCTACACAGATACGCAGTATTTT.

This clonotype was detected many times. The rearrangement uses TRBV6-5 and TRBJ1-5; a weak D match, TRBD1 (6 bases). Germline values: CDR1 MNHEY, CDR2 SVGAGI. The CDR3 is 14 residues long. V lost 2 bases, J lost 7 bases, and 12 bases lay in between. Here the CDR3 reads CASSYGGGGQPQHF. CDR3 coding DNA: TGTGCCAGCAGTTACGGGGGAGGGGGGCAGCCCCAGCATTTT.